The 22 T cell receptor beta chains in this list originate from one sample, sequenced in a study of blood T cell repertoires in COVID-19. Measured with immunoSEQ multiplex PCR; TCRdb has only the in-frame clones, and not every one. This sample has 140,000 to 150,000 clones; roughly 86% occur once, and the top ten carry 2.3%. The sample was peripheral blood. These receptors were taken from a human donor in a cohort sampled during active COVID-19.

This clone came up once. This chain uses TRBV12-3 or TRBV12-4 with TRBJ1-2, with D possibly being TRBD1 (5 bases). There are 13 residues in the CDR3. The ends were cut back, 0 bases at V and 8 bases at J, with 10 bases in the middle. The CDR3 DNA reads TGTGCCAGCAGTTTAGCGCGGGGGGTCGGCTACACCTTC. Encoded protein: CASSLARGVGYTF.

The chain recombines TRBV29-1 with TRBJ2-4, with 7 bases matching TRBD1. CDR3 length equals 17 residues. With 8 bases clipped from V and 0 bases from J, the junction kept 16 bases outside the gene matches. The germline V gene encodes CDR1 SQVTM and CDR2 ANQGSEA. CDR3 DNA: TGCAGCCCATCTCGGGACAGCCTCATTCTAGCCAAAAACATTCAGTACTTC. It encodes CSPSRDSLILAKNIQYF.

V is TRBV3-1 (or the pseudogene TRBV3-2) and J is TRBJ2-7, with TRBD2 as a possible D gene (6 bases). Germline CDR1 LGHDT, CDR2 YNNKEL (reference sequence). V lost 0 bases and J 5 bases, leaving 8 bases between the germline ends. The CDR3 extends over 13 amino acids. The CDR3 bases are TGTGCCAGCAGCCAAGATCCGGGGGACGAGCAGTACTTC. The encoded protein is CASSQDPGDEQYF.

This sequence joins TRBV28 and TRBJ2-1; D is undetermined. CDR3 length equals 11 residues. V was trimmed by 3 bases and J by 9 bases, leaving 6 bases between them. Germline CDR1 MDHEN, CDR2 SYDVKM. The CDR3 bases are TGTGCCAGCAGTTTTGGCCCTGAGCAGTTCTTC. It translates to CASSFGPEQFF.

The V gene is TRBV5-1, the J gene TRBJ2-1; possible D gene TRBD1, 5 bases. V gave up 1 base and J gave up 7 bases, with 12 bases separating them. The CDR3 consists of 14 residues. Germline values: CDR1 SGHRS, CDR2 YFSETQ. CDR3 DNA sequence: TGCGCCAGCAGCTTGAGTACAGGATTAAATGAGCAGTTCTTC. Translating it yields CASSLSTGLNEQFF. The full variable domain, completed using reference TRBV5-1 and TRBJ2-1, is KAGVTQTPRYLIKTRGQQVTLSCSPISGHRSVSWYQQTPGQGLQFLFEYFSETQRNKGNFPGRFSGRQFSNSRSEMNVSTLELGDSALYLCASSLSTGLNEQFFGPGTRLTVL.

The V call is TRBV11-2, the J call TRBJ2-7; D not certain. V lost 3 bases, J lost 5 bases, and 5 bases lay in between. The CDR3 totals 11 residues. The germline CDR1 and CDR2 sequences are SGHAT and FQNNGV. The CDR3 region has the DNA TGTGCCAGCAGCTTTCGAGACGAGCAGTACTTC. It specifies CASSFRDEQYF.

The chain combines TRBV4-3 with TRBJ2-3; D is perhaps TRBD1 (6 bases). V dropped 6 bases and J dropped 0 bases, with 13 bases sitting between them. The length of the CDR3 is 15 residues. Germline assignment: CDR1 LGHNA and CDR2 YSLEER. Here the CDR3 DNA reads TGCGCCAGCAGAACTGACAGGCGAAGCACAGATACGCAGTATTTT. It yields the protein CASRTDRRSTDTQYF.

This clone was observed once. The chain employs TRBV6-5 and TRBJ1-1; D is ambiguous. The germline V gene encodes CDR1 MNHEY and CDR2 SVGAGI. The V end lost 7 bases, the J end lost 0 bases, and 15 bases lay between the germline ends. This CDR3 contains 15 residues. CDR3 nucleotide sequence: TGTGCCAGCAAAGCGACCAAACTCATGAACACTGAAGCTTTCTTT. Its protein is CASKATKLMNTEAFF.

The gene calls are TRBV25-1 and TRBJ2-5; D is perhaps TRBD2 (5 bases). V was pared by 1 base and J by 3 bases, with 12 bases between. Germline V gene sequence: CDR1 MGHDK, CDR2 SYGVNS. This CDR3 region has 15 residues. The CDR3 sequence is CASSESGVVEETQYF. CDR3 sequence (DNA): TGTGCCAGCAGTGAATCCGGGGTGGTCGAAGAGACCCAGTACTTC.

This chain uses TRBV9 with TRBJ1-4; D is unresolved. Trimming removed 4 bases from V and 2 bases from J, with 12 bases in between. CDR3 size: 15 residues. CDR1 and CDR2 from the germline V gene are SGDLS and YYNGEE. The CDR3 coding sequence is TGTGCCAGCAGCCCCATGAGCTCGACTAATGAAAAACTGTTTTTT. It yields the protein CASSPMSSTNEKLFF.

The CDR3 loop is CASSLGGPGNAQYF. The CDR3 DNA reads TGTGCCAGCAGTTTGGGGGGGCCGGGGAATGCGCAGTATTTT. The chain links TRBV6-4 to TRBJ2-3, with D possibly TRBD2 on 7 matching bases. CDR1 is MRHNA and CDR2 is SNTAGT in the germline V gene. The CDR3 is 14 residues long. Trimming removed 5 bases at V and 10 bases at J, with 19 bases between.

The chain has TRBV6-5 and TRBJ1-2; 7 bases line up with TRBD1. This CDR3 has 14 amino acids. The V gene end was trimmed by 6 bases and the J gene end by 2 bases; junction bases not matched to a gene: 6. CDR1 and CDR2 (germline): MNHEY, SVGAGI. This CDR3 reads CASRRGQDNYGYTF. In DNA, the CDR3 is TGTGCCAGCAGGAGAGGACAGGACAACTATGGCTACACCTTC.

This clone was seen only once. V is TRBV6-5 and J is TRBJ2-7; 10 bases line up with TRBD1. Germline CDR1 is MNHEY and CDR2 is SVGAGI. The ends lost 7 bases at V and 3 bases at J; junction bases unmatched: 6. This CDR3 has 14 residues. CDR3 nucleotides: TGTGCCAGCACTCGGGGACAGGGGCTCTACGAGCAGTACTTC. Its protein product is CASTRGQGLYEQYF.

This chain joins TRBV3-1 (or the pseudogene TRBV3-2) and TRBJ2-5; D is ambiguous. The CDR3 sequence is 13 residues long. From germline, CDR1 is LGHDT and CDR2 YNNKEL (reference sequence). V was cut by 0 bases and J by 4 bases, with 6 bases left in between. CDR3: CASSQERVETQYF. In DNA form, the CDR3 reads TGTGCCAGCAGCCAAGAACGGGTAGAGACCCAGTACTTC.

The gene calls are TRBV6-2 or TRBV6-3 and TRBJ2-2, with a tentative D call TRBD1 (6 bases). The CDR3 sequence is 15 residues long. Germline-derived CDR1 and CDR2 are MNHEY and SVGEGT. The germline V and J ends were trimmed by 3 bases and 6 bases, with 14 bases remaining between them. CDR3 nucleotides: TGTGCCAGCAGTTATATCCTTCCAGGGGCCGGGGAGCTGTTTTTT. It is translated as CASSYILPGAGELFF.

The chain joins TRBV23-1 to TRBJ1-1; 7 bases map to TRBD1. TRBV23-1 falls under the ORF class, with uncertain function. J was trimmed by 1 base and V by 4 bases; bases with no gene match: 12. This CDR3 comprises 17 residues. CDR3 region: CASSPHRKTGPNTEAFF. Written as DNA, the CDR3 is TGCGCCAGCAGTCCCCACCGCAAGACAGGGCCGAACACTGAAGCTTTCTTT.

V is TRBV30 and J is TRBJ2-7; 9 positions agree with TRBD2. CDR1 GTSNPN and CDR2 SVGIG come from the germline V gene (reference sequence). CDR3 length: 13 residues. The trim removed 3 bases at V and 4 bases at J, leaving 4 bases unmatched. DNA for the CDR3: TGTGCCTGGAGGGCTAGCGGGAAATACGAGCAGTACTTC. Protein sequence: CAWRASGKYEQYF. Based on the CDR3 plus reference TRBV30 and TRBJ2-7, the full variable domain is SQTIHQWPATLVQPVGSPLSLECTVEGTSNPNLYWYRQAAGRGLQLLFYSVGIGQISSEVPQNLSASRPQDRQFILSSKKLLLSDSGFYLCAWRASGKYEQYFGPGTRLTVT.

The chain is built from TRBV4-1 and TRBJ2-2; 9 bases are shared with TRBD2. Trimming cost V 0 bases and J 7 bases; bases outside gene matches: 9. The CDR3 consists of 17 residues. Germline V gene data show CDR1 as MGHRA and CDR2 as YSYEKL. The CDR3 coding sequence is TGCGCCAGCAGCCAAGAACAAGGCGGGGGGGTTGGCGGGGAGCTGTTTTTT. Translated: CASSQEQGGGVGGELFF.

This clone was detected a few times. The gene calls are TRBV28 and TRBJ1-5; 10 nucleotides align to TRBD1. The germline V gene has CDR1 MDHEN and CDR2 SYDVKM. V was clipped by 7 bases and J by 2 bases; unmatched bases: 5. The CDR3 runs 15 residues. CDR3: CASKYGTGGNQPQHF. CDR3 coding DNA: TGTGCCAGCAAGTATGGGACAGGGGGCAATCAGCCCCAGCATTTT.

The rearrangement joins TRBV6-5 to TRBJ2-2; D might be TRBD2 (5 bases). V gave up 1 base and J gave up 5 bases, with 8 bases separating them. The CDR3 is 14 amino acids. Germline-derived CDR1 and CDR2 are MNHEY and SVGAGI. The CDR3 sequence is CASSYWTGTGELFF. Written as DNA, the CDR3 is TGTGCCAGCAGTTACTGGACGGGGACCGGGGAGCTGTTTTTT.

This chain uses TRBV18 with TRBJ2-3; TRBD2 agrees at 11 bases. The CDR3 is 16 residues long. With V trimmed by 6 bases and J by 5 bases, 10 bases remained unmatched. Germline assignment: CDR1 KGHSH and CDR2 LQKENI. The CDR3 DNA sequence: TGTGCCAGCTCCCGAAGTAGCGGGGGGGGTGAAGATACGCAGTATTTT. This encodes CASSRSSGGGEDTQYF.

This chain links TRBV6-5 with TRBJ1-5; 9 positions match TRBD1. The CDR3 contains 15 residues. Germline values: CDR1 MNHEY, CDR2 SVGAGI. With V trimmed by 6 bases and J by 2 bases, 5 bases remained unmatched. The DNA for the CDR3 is TGTGCCAGCAGGGGACAGGGTTCAGGCAATCAGCCCCAGCATTTT. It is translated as CASRGQGSGNQPQHF.